This TCR beta chain is drawn from a study of cytomegalovirus exposure and HLA in healthy donors. The CDR3 length is 17 residues. CDR1 is SGHRS and CDR2 is YFSETQ in the germline V gene. Trimming removed 5 bases from V and 5 bases from J, with 20 bases in between. Study-wide results and limits: Across donors, most TCRs were seen rarely, yet some public ones were widespread. Across donors, presence/absence analyses took sequencing depth to be roughly uniform.

A word on this clone: The antigen is undetermined.

13 Jbeta primers and 60 Vbeta primers were used for the PCR. Data came from immunoSEQ multiplex PCR; TCRdb stores just in-frame clones and leaves some out. The data show 150,000 to 200,000 clones, less than 90% seen once. The gene calls are TRBV5-1 and TRBJ1-6; D gene uncertain. Specimen: PBMCs. This TCR came from a boy aged 5-17 years in good health and CMV-seronegative. The CDR3 reads CASRLGDLRIHNSPLHF. The CDR3 coding sequence is TGCGCCAGCAGATTAGGCGACCTCAGGATTCATAATTCACCCCTCCACTTT.